The sequence of this T cell receptor beta chain was determined in a study of cytomegalovirus exposure and HLA in healthy donors. Study background: The early release's HLA-typed donors yielded roughly 85 million unique TCRs. General observations from the study: In a later analysis, across HLA loci, associated TCR counts were highest for DRB1, lowest for HLA-C.

CDR1 is SGDLS, CDR2 YYNGEE, per germline. The CDR3 sequence is 14 residues long. After removal of 4 bases from V and 8 bases from J, the junction contained 9 bases not matched to a gene. As to this clone: As yet, its antigen is unknown.

PCR primers comprised 60 Vbeta and 13 Jbeta primers. Clones were read by immunoSEQ multiplex PCR, and TCRdb kept only the in-frame ones, dropping some. The sample's table shows some 150,000 clones. Sequencing used PBMCs. This sequence was found in a woman between 18 and 30 years old in good health and CMV-seropositive. V usage is TRBV9 and J usage is TRBJ1-3, with 7 bases aligning to TRBD1. CDR3 DNA: TGTGCCAGCAGCCCATACCCCACAGGGGACACCATATATTTT. The encoded protein is CASSPYPTGDTIYF.